The 12 T cell receptor beta chains below were found in one sample sequenced in a study of T cells in Graves' hyperthyroidism and ophthalmopathy. The CDR3 regions of TCR beta were amplified from RNA transcripts. HTBI primers were used for first-round RT-PCR of the TCR CDR3. TCRdb re-analysed the multiplex PCR reads in MiXCR, keeping a single row per CDR3 protein. The table has approximately 690,000 distinct CDR3 sequences, around 13% seen once. Material: blood. The origin of the receptors is a woman aged 45-59 years with Graves' ophthalmopathy.

This clonotype was counted only a few times. This sequence joins TRBV18 and TRBJ2-7; 11 positions agree with TRBD1. Germline V gene lookup returns CDR1 KGHSH and CDR2 LQKENI. The length of the CDR3 is 16 residues. V dropped 6 bases and J dropped 1; count of bases not matched to a gene: 8. The CDR3 sequence is CASSAGQGAGSYEQYF. The CDR3 DNA reads as TGTGCCAGCTCGGCCGGACAGGGGGCTGGGTCCTACGAGCAGTACTTC. The whole variable domain, filled in from reference TRBV18 and TRBJ2-7, reads NAGVMQNPRHLVRRRGQEARLRCSPMKGHSHVYWYRQLPEEGLKFMVYLQKENIIDESGMPKERFSAEFPKEGPSILRIQQVVRGDSAAYFCASSAGQGAGSYEQYFGPGTRLTVT.

This clonotype was seen at least ten times. DNA of the CDR3: TGTGCCAGCAGCTTATCTAAAAGCCCGGGAGGTTCACCCCTCCACTTT. This codes for CASSLSKSPGGSPLHF. The gene calls are TRBV7-2 and TRBJ1-6; no clear D gene. This CDR3 is built from 16 residues. Germline V gene sequence: CDR1 SGHTA, CDR2 FQGNSA. V was pared by 2 bases and J by 9 bases, with 17 bases between.

This clonotype was picked up many times. The V gene is TRBV18, the J gene TRBJ2-7; D is unclear. The CDR3 spans 15 residues. V was trimmed by 2 bases and J by 4 bases, leaving 15 bases between them. Germline CDR1 and CDR2: KGHSH and LQKENI. CDR3 region: CASSPGSPAWYEQYF. The CDR3 DNA follows: TGTGCCAGCTCACCAGGCAGCCCAGCTTGGTACGAGCAGTACTTC. Full variable domain (outside the CDR3, taken from reference TRBV18 and TRBJ2-7): NAGVMQNPRHLVRRRGQEARLRCSPMKGHSHVYWYRQLPEEGLKFMVYLQKENIIDESGMPKERFSAEFPKEGPSILRIQQVVRGDSAAYFCASSPGSPAWYEQYFGPGTRLTVT.

The rearrangement joins TRBV4-3 to TRBJ2-4; 8 positions match TRBD1. The V segment lost 1 base and the J segment 1 base; nucleotides outside the gene matches: 3. Germline CDR1 and CDR2: LGHNA and YSLEER. This CDR3 contains 16 residues. This CDR3 is CASSQGYRGAKNIQYF. CDR3 in DNA: TGCGCCAGCAGCCAAGGTTACAGGGGGGCCAAAAACATTCAGTACTTC.

In this sample, this clonotype turned up many times. CDR3 coding DNA: TGCGCCAGCAGCTCACCAGCGGGAGGCCCCTCCTACAATGAGCAGTTCTTC. Protein product: CASSSPAGGPSYNEQFF. V usage is TRBV5-1 and J usage is TRBJ2-1; 9 bases are a match to TRBD2. Germline CDR1 and CDR2: SGHRS and YFSETQ. J gave up 0 bases and V 3 bases, and 7 bases lay outside the gene matches. This CDR3 region has 17 residues.

This clonotype turned up a few times. The CDR3 nucleotides are TGTGCCAGCAGTTTTAAGGTCCCTGGAAACACCATATATTTT. It encodes CASSFKVPGNTIYF. The chain has TRBV12-3 or TRBV12-4 and TRBJ1-3; D call uncertain. The CDR3 consists of 14 residues. Trimming left V 3 bases short and J 2 bases short, with 8 bases between.

This clonotype was detected many times. This chain joins TRBV5-1 and TRBJ2-3; TRBD2 matches 7 bases. This CDR3 is built from 13 residues. Germline V gene lookup returns CDR1 SGHRS and CDR2 YFSETQ. Trimming removed 4 bases from V and 5 bases from J; junction bases left unmatched: 4. The CDR3 is CASSRLAGDTQYF. The CDR3 DNA sequence: TGCGCCAGCAGCAGGTTAGCGGGAGATACGCAGTATTTT.

Only a few counts were recorded for this clonotype. The chain uses TRBV27 and TRBJ2-3; possible D gene TRBD2, 5 bases. The V and J ends lost 6 bases and 4 bases respectively, with 11 bases between them. CDR1 MNHEY and CDR2 SMNVEV come from the germline V gene (reference sequence). The CDR3 consists of 13 residues. The DNA for the CDR3 is TGTGCCAGCAGCGAGTTTAGCGCAGATACGCAGTATTTT. It yields the protein CASSEFSADTQYF.

This clonotype appeared many times. The chain links TRBV27 to TRBJ2-7; D is possibly TRBD2 (6 bases). This CDR3 contains 15 residues. V gave up 0 bases and J gave up 5 bases, with 14 bases separating them. Germline CDR1 and CDR2: MNHEY and SMNVEV (reference sequence). CDR3 coding DNA: TGTGCCAGCAGTTTATCGTTAGAGGGACTCCACGAGCAGTACTTC. Its protein product is CASSLSLEGLHEQYF.

The CDR3 sequence is CASSSRLGLAGGRNEQFF. The CDR3 DNA follows: TGTGCCAGCAGTTCTCGCCTTGGACTAGCGGGGGGCCGGAATGAGCAGTTCTTC. The genes are TRBV28 and TRBJ2-1; 14 bases map to TRBD2. V gave up 4 bases and J gave up 7 bases; unmatched junction bases: 12. This CDR3 has 18 amino acids. CDR1 MDHEN and CDR2 SYDVKM come from the germline V gene.

As for this clonotype: With a much larger clone just one base away, this may be a read error. DNA of the CDR3: TGTGCCAGCAGCTTACCGGACAGGCCTCTAGATGTGCAGTACTTC. Protein product: CASSLPDRPLDVQYF. V is TRBV7-9 and J is TRBJ2-7, with 7 bases matching TRBD1. The CDR3 loop spans 15 amino acids. V shed 2 bases and J 9 bases; nucleotides not matched to a gene: 13. Germline CDR1 is SEHNR and CDR2 is FQNEAQ (reference sequence). Variable domain in full (rest from reference TRBV7-9 and TRBJ2-7): DTGVSQNPRHKITKRGQNVTFRCDPISEHNRLYWYRQTLGQGPEFLTYFQNEAQLEKSRLLSDRFSAERPKGSFSTLEIQRTEQGDSAMYLCASSLPDRPLDVQYFGPGTRLTVT.

This clonotype was seen repeatedly, ten times or more. The DNA of the CDR3 is TGTGCCAGCAGCGTCGGGTCAGAGCAGTTCTTC. It translates to CASSVGSEQFF. V gene TRBV3-1 combines with J gene TRBJ2-1; D gene unclear. Per the germline V gene, CDR1 is LGHDT and CDR2 is YNNKEL (reference sequence). The CDR3 loop spans 11 amino acids. With 5 bases removed from V and 10 bases from J, the gap between germline ends came to 9 bases.